This TCR beta chain was sequenced for a study of blood T cell repertoires in COVID-19. Germline CDR1 reads MNHEY; CDR2 reads SVGEGT. Trimming cost V 5 bases and J 2 bases; bases outside gene matches: 2. CDR3 length: 14 amino acids. Assay: immunoSEQ multiplex PCR; the TCRdb copy retains only in-frame clones and omits some. The profile shows some 250,000 clones, about 90% of them singletons. The sequenced material came from peripheral blood. This rearrangement joins TRBV6-2 or TRBV6-3 to TRBJ2-2; 7 nucleotides agree with TRBD1. This TCR derives from a woman in her thirties who had recovered from COVID-19. Here the CDR3 reads CASSRDRNTGELFF. The CDR3 DNA follows: TGTGCCAGCAGTCGGGACAGAAACACCGGGGAGCTGTTTTTT.